Listed below are T cell receptor beta chains from one sample, sequenced in a study of blood T cell repertoires in COVID-19. Using immunoSEQ multiplex PCR, the repertoire was profiled, and TCRdb retains in-frame clones only, with some absent. The sample includes 150,000 or so clones, roughly three quarters of them seen just once. The sequencing input was peripheral blood. Source of these receptors: a woman aged 70-85 years with COVID-19, enrolled during active disease. CDR3s include the opening cysteine and the closing phenylalanine or tryptophan. The listing skips clone size in some rows; elsewhere it reads once, few, many or a size class.

V	size	J	CDR3
TRBV30	-	TRBJ1-6	CAWYDRGRYNSPLHF
TRBV5-1	-	TRBJ2-7	CASSSGQGAYEQYF
TRBV6-1	once	TRBJ1-3	CASSDRFGSGNTIYF
TRBV12-1	-	TRBJ1-5	CASSSPGGDPSNQPQHF
TRBV6-1	-	TRBJ1-1	CASSEAGGKAFF
TRBV5-4	-	TRBJ2-5	CASGGQGETQYF
TRBV29-1	once	TRBJ1-4	CSVEGVATNEKLFF
TRBV19	-	TRBJ1-6	CASSGRGYNSPLHF
TRBV15	-	TRBJ1-1	CATSRDVWSGTEAFF
TRBV18	-	TRBJ2-7	CASSQTRGLDYEQYF
TRBV5-1	few	TRBJ1-2	CASSPEGQGPRDGYTF
TRBV19	-	TRBJ1-2	CASAVTNYGYTF
TRBV6-2/TRBV6-3	medium-sized	TRBJ2-2	CASSWGDRNTGELFF
TRBV25-1	-	TRBJ1-6	CASRTPGQGDSSPLHF
TRBV19	-	TRBJ2-2	CASSIRWTGELFF
TRBV7-6	-	TRBJ2-1	CASSLTPSGGVWVNEQFF
TRBV29-1	once	TRBJ1-1	CSVLQYTEAFF
TRBV5-4	once	TRBJ1-2	CASSLQGADTTNYGYTF
TRBV28	-	TRBJ2-7	CASSSGQGVQYF
TRBV6-4	-	TRBJ2-3	CASSQDRGSTDTQYF